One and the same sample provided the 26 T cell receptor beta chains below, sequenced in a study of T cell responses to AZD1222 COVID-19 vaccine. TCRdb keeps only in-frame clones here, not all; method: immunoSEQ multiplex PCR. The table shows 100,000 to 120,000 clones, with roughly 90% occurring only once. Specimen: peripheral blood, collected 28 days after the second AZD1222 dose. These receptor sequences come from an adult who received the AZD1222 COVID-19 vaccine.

The CDR3, as DNA: TGCGCCAGCAGTGAGGGGGGGACTAGCGGGGGCATCACAGATACGCAGTATTTT. Its translation: CASSEGGTSGGITDTQYF. V is TRBV10-1 and J is TRBJ2-3; 14 positions agree with TRBD2. The CDR3 consists of 18 residues. Germline CDR1 is WNHNN and CDR2 is SYGVQD (reference sequence). The junction had 6 bases not matched to a gene; V was cut back by 2 bases and J by 2 bases.

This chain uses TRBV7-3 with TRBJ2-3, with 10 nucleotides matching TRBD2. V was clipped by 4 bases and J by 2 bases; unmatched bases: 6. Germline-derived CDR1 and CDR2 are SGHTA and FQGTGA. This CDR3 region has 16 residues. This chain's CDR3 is CASSSKLAGLTDTQYF. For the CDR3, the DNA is TGTGCCAGCAGCTCTAAACTAGCGGGGCTCACAGATACGCAGTATTTT.

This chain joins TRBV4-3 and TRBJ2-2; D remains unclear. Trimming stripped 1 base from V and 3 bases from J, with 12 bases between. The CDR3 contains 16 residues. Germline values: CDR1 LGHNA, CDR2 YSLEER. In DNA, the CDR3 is TGCGCCAGCAGCCAAGCCGTATCAGGACACACCGGGGAGCTGTTTTTT. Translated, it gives CASSQAVSGHTGELFF.

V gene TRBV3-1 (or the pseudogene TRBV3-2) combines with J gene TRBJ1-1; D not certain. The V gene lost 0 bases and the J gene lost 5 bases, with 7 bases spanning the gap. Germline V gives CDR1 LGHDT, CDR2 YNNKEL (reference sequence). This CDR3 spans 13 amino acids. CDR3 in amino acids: CASSQEVATEAFF. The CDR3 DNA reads TGTGCCAGCAGCCAAGAGGTGGCAACTGAAGCTTTCTTT.

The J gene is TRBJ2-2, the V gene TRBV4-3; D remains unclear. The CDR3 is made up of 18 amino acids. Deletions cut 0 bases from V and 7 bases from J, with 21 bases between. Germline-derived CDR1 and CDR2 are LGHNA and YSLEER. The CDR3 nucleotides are TGCGCCAGCAGCCAAGATTTGCCTGTCCTGGGCTGGAGCGGGGAGCTGTTTTTT. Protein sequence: CASSQDLPVLGWSGELFF.

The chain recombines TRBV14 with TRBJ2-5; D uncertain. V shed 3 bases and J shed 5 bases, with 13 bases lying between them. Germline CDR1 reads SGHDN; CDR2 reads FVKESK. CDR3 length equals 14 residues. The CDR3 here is CASSQGLVLETQYF. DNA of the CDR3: TGTGCCAGCAGCCAGGGGTTAGTCTTGGAGACCCAGTACTTC.

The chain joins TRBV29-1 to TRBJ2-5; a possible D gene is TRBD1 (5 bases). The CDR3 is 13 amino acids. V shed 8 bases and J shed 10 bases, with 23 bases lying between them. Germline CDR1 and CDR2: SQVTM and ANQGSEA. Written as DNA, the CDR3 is TGCAGCCTAGGGGTAGCCACCTCCTCGGACCAGTACTTC. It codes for CSLGVATSSDQYF.

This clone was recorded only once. The CDR3 DNA is TGTGCCAGCAGTTCGAACACAGGGTCAGAATACTTC. It is translated as CASSSNTGSEYF. The chain combines TRBV28 with TRBJ2-5, with a tentative D call TRBD1 (6 bases). Germline V CDR1 and CDR2: MDHEN, SYDVKM. The V end lost 4 bases, the J end lost 14 bases, and 17 bases lay between the germline ends. There are 12 residues in the CDR3.

This chain's CDR3 is CASSQPGQIEETQYF. The CDR3 DNA reads as TGTGCCAGCAGTCAGCCGGGACAAATAGAAGAGACCCAGTACTTC. This rearrangement joins TRBV6-5 to TRBJ2-5, with D perhaps TRBD1 (6 bases). This CDR3 region has 15 residues. V lost 5 bases and J lost 3, with 16 bases in between. The V gene's germline CDR1 is MNHEY and CDR2 SVGAGI.

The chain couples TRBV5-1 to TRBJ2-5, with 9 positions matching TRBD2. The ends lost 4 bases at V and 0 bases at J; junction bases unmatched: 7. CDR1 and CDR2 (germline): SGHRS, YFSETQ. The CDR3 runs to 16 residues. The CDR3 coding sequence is TGCGCCAGCAGCCCGGAGGGACTAGCATACCAAGAGACCCAGTACTTC. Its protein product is CASSPEGLAYQETQYF. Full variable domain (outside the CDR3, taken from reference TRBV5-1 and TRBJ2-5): KAGVTQTPRYLIKTRGQQVTLSCSPISGHRSVSWYQQTPGQGLQFLFEYFSETQRNKGNFPGRFSGRQFSNSRSEMNVSTLELGDSALYLCASSPEGLAYQETQYFGPGTRLLVL.

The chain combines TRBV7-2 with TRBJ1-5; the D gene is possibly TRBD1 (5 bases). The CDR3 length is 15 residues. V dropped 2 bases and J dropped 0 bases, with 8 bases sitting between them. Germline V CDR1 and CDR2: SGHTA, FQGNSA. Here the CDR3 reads CASSLNRYSNQPQHF. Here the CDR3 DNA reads TGTGCCAGCAGCTTAAACAGGTATAGCAATCAGCCCCAGCATTTT.

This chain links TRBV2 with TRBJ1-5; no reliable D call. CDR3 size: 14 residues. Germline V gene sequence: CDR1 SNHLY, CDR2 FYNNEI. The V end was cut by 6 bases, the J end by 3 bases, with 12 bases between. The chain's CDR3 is CASRRQVNNQPQHF. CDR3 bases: TGTGCCAGCAGAAGGCAGGTTAACAATCAGCCCCAGCATTTT.

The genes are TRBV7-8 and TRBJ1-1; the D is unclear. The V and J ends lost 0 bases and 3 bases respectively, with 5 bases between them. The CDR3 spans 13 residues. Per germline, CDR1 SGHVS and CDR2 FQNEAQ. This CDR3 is CASSLASYTEAFF. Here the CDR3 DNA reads TGTGCCAGCAGCTTAGCGAGCTACACTGAAGCTTTCTTT.

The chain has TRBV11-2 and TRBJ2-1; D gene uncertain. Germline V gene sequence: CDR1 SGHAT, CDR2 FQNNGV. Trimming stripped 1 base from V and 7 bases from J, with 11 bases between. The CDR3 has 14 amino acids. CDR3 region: CASSLGTARNEQFF. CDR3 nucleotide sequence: TGTGCCAGCAGCTTAGGAACGGCCCGGAATGAGCAGTTCTTC.

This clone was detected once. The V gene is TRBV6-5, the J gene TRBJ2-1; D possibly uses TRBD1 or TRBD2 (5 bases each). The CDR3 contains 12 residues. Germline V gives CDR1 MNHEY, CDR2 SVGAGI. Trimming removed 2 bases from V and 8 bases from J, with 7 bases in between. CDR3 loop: CASSYVGDEQFF. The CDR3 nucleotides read TGTGCCAGCAGTTACGTGGGGGATGAGCAGTTCTTC.

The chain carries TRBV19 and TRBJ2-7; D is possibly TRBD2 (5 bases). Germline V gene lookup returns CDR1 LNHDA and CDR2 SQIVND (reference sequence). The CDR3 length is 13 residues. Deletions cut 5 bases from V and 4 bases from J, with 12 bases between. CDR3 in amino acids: CASSPGSAYEQYF. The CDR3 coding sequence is TGTGCCAGTAGTCCGGGATCCGCTTACGAGCAGTACTTC.

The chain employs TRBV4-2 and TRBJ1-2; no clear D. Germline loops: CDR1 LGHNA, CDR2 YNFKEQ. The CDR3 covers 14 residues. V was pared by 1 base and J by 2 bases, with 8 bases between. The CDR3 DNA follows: TGTGCCAGCAGCCAAGCGGCAGCCAACTATGGCTACACCTTC. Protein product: CASSQAAANYGYTF.

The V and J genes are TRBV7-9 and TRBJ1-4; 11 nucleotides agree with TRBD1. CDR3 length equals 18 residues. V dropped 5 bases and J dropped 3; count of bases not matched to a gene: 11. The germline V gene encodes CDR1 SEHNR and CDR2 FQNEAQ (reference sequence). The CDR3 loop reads CASSTPGQGVSANEKLFF. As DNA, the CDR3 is TGTGCCAGCAGCACCCCGGGACAGGGGGTGTCGGCTAATGAAAAACTGTTTTTT.

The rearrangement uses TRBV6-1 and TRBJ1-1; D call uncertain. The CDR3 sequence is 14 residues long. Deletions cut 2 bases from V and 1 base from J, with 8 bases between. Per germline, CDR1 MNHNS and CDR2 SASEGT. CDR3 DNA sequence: TGTGCCAGCAGTGAACGGGTGGGGAACACTGAAGCTTTCTTT. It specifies CASSERVGNTEAFF.

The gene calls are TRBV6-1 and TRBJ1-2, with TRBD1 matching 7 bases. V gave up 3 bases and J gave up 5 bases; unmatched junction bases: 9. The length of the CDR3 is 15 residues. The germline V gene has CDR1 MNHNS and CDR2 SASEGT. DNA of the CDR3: TGTGCCAGCAGTGACCTACAGGGGCTTCGGTATGGCTACACCTTC. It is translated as CASSDLQGLRYGYTF.

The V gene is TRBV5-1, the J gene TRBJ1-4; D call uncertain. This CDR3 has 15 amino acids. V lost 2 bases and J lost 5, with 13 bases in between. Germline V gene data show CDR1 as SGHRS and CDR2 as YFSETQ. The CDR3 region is CASSFNGRQNEKLFF. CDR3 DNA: TGCGCCAGCAGCTTTAATGGACGGCAGAATGAAAAACTGTTTTTT.

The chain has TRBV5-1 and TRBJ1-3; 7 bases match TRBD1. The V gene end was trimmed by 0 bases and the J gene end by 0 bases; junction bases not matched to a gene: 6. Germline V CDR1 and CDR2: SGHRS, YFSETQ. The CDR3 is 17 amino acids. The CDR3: CASSLGVRGTSGNTIYF. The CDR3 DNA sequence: TGCGCCAGCAGCTTGGGGGTCAGGGGGACCTCTGGAAACACCATATATTTT.

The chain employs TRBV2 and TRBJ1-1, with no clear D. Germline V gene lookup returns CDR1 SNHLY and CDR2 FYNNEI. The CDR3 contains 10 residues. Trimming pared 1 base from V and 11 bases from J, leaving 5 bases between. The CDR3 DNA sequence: TGTGCCAGCAGTGAAGAGAGGGCTTTCTTT. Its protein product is CASSEERAFF.

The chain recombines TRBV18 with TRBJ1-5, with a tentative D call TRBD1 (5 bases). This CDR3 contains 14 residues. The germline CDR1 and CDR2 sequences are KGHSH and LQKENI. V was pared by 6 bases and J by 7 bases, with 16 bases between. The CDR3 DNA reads TGTGCCAGCTCCCACGACGGTTCAGGGCAGCCCCAGCATTTT. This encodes CASSHDGSGQPQHF.

The CDR3 nucleotides are TGTGCCAGCTCACCGGCAAGGGAGGTATACTATGGCTACACCTTC. Protein product: CASSPAREVYYGYTF. This chain uses TRBV18 with TRBJ1-2, with D hard to call. Trimming took 3 bases from V and 3 from J, leaving 14 bases between them. The CDR3 length is 15 residues. Germline values: CDR1 KGHSH, CDR2 LQKENI.

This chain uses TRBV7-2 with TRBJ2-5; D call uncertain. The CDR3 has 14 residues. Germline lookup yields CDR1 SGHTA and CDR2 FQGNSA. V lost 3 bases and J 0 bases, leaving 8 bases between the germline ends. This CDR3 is CASSLGLYQETQYF. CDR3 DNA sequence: TGTGCCAGCAGCTTGGGTTTGTACCAAGAGACCCAGTACTTC. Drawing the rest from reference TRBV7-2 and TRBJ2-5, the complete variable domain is GAGVSQSPSNKVTEKGKDVELRCDPISGHTALYWYRQSLGQGLEFLIYFQGNSAPDKSGLPSDRFSAERTGGSVSTLTIQRTQQEDSAVYLCASSLGLYQETQYFGPGTRLLVL.